Listed here are 10 T cell receptor beta chains from one sample, sequenced in a study of identical twins (dated by TCRdb to about 2016). Library method: 5' RACE. The sequencing machine was an Illumina HiSeq 2000. In TCRdb, the public reads were trimmed at Q25 with fastp and aligned with MiXCR, with productive beta chains retained. Entries that share a CDR3 protein sequence are merged under the most common genes and DNA. The sample profile shows a few hundred thousand distinct CDR3 sequences; over 8.5% of them were found once. More than 2.5% of the sample belongs to the ten largest clones. The data also belong to a second study, concerning yellow fever vaccine responses in identical twins.

The sample consisted of PBMCs. These receptor sequences come from a woman under 30 in good health.

The rearrangement joins TRBV29-1 to TRBJ1-2; a possible D gene is TRBD1 (5 bases). Germline CDR1 SQVTM, CDR2 ANQGSEA. The CDR3 has 19 residues. With 0 bases removed from V and 2 bases from J, the gap between germline ends came to 25 bases. The CDR3 reads CSVEDLFGGRDPPNYGYTF. DNA for the CDR3: TGCAGCGTTGAAGATCTTTTTGGGGGTCGGGACCCACCGAACTATGGCTACACCTTC.

This clonotype was found a few times. V usage is TRBV7-2 and J usage is TRBJ2-7; 11 nucleotides agree with TRBD1. The germline V gene has CDR1 SGHTA and CDR2 FQGNSA. The CDR3 has 15 residues. V lost 4 bases to trimming and J lost 3 bases; unmatched junction nucleotides: 5. The CDR3 protein is CASSSRTGGGYEQYF. In nucleotides, the CDR3 is TGTGCCAGCAGCTCGCGGACAGGGGGCGGCTACGAGCAGTACTTC.

There are many counts of this clonotype. This rearrangement joins TRBV15 to TRBJ2-7; 12 nucleotides align to TRBD2. V was clipped by 0 bases and J by 2 bases; unmatched bases: 8. Germline CDR1 LNHNV, CDR2 YYDKDF (reference sequence). This CDR3 has 18 amino acids. This CDR3 is CATSREALLAGGPYEQYF. The DNA of the CDR3 is TGTGCCACCAGCAGAGAGGCTTTACTAGCGGGAGGTCCCTACGAGCAGTACTTC.

The chain links TRBV7-2 to TRBJ2-2; 9 nucleotides align to TRBD2. The germline CDR1 and CDR2 sequences are SGHTA and FQGNSA. The CDR3 length is 16 residues. The V segment lost 1 base and the J segment 1 base; nucleotides outside the gene matches: 1. CDR3 sequence: CASSLVTSGNTGELFF. DNA for the CDR3: TGTGCCAGCAGCTTAGTGACTAGCGGGAACACCGGGGAGCTGTTTTTT.

The chain is built from TRBV20-1 and TRBJ2-5; D is unclear. Trimming took 4 bases from V and 12 from J, leaving 15 bases between them. The CDR3 runs 11 residues. CDR1 is DFQATT and CDR2 is SNEGSKA in the germline V gene (reference sequence). This CDR3 is CSAIRAPGEYF. CDR3 nucleotide sequence: TGCAGTGCTATTAGGGCCCCTGGGGAGTACTTC.

This clonotype was picked up a small number of times. The chain is built from TRBV4-3 and TRBJ1-6, with TRBD1 as a possible D gene (5 bases). V shed 3 bases and J shed 5 bases, with 11 bases lying between them. The CDR3 consists of 15 residues. CDR1 and CDR2 from the germline V gene are LGHNA and YSLEER. CDR3 protein: CASSHLGGDNSPLHF. The CDR3 DNA reads as TGCGCCAGCAGCCACTTGGGGGGGGATAATTCACCCCTCCACTTT.

The gene calls are TRBV11-1 and TRBJ1-2; possibly TRBD1 for D (5 bases). This CDR3 is 18 amino acids long. Germline CDR1 and CDR2: SGHAT and FQDESV (reference sequence). V was shortened by 6 bases and J by 6 bases, with 29 bases between the two germline ends. The CDR3 region has the DNA TGTGCCAGCAGGAATAAAGGAATTAGGGGAGTGGATGGCGATGGCTACACCTTC. Its translation: CASRNKGIRGVDGDGYTF.

The V call is TRBV7-9, the J call TRBJ2-5; D perhaps matches TRBD1 (6 bases). Germline V lookup: CDR1 SEHNR, CDR2 FQNEAQ (reference sequence). There are 15 residues in the CDR3. V was clipped by 7 bases and J by 1 base, with 16 bases between them. CDR3 sequence: CASTQKTGIQETQYF. As DNA, the CDR3 is TGTGCCAGCACCCAAAAAACAGGGATCCAAGAGACCCAGTACTTC. Drawing the rest from reference TRBV7-9 and TRBJ2-5, the complete variable domain is DTGVSQNPRHKITKRGQNVTFRCDPISEHNRLYWYRQTLGQGPEFLTYFQNEAQLEKSRLLSDRFSAERPKGSFSTLEIQRTEQGDSAMYLCASTQKTGIQETQYFGPGTRLLVL.

This chain joins TRBV4-3 and TRBJ2-2, with 7 positions matching TRBD2. The CDR3 loop spans 16 amino acids. V gave up 1 base and J gave up 1 base; unmatched junction bases: 3. CDR1 and CDR2 (germline): LGHNA, YSLEER. As DNA, the CDR3 is TGCGCCAGCAGCCAAGTAGCTAGCGGGAACACCGGGGAGCTGTTTTTT. The encoded protein is CASSQVASGNTGELFF.

The chain recombines TRBV7-3 with TRBJ2-3, with D perhaps being TRBD1 or TRBD2 (5 bases each). Germline assignment: CDR1 SGHTA and CDR2 FQGTGA. The CDR3 extends over 16 amino acids. Trimming cost V 0 bases and J 5 bases, with 15 bases left between them. The CDR3 loop is CASSLTAGTVVDTQYF. DNA of the CDR3: TGTGCCAGCAGCTTAACGGCAGGGACGGTTGTAGATACGCAGTATTTT.